One and the same sample provided the 6 T cell receptor beta chains below, sequenced in a study of T cell repertoires in cytomegalovirus infection. From the reads, TCRdb called clonotypes with MiXCR, one entry per CDR3 protein. Of 250,000 or so distinct CDR3 sequences in the sample, over 15% are singletons; the top ten hold less than 60%. Sequencing was done on a sample of CD8+ T cells from PBMCs. These TCRs come from a human donor in good health (CMV status not recorded). Some clones in this sample may be carry-over from other donors' samples.

This clonotype has ten or more counts. This sequence joins TRBV10-2 and TRBJ2-1; tentative D call: TRBD2 (6 bases). Germline-derived CDR1 and CDR2 are WSHSY and SAAADI. V was pared by 3 bases and J by 5 bases, with 17 bases between. This CDR3 has 16 amino acids. CDR3 sequence: CASSDSGTSYNNEQFF. The CDR3 bases are TGCGCCAGCAGTGACTCCGGGACTTCCTACAACAATGAGCAGTTCTTC.

The V call is TRBV9, the J call TRBJ2-2, with a possible D match to TRBD2 (6 bases). The V end was cut by 0 bases, the J end by 5 bases, with 11 bases between. The CDR3 is 15 residues long. Germline V CDR1 and CDR2: SGDLS, YYNGEE. The CDR3 here is CASSVGGLTTGELFF. As DNA, the CDR3 is TGTGCCAGCAGCGTAGGGGGACTGACTACCGGGGAGCTGTTTTTT.

In this sample, this clonotype turned up a few times. The chain carries TRBV29-1 and TRBJ1-1; D gene uncertain. This CDR3 spans 12 amino acids. The V gene's germline CDR1 is SQVTM and CDR2 ANQGSEA. Trimming cost V 4 bases and J 2 bases, with 8 bases left between them. In DNA form, the CDR3 reads TGCAGCGTTGTAAGCGCCAACACTGAAGCTTTCTTT. It codes for CSVVSANTEAFF.

This clonotype showed up just a few times. The V and J genes are TRBV28 and TRBJ1-5; D may be TRBD1 (5 bases). The CDR3 sequence is 15 residues long. V dropped 6 bases and J dropped 7 bases, with 19 bases sitting between them. Germline V gives CDR1 MDHEN, CDR2 SYDVKM. CDR3 sequence: CASRIYNTGWQPQHF. CDR3 DNA sequence: TGTGCCAGCAGGATTTATAATACAGGTTGGCAGCCCCAGCATTTT.

The rearrangement uses TRBV5-5 and TRBJ1-4; no definite D call. The CDR3 contains 16 residues. V was pared by 4 bases and J by 0 bases, with 13 bases between. Germline V gene lookup returns CDR1 SGHKS and CDR2 YYEKEE (reference sequence). The CDR3 DNA follows: TGTGCCAGCAGCGACCCCAGAGGAGCAACTAATGAAAAACTGTTTTTT. Amino acid sequence: CASSDPRGATNEKLFF.

This clonotype has ten or more counts. The chain's CDR3 is CASSYSSQGEAFF. For the CDR3, the DNA is TGTGCCAGCAGTTACTCTTCTCAGGGCGAAGCTTTCTTT. The genes are TRBV6-5 and TRBJ1-1; possible D gene TRBD1, 5 bases. The CDR3 has 13 amino acids. V was trimmed by 0 bases and J by 8 bases, leaving 10 bases between them. CDR1 and CDR2 (germline): MNHEY, SVGAGI.